A selection of T cell receptor beta chains follows, all from one sample in a study of type 1 regulatory T cells. From the reads, TCRdb called clonotypes with MiXCR, one entry per CDR3 protein. This sample has some 15,000 distinct CDR3 sequences, with roughly an eighth found just once. Their antigen targets remain unknown. Input material: cultured T cells, either the whole culture or a sorted T cell fraction (not recorded which). Receptors originate from a human donor in good health. Both conserved end residues are part of each CDR3. The D gene is left open where the match is weak. Size is stated for part of the rows, as once, few or many counts, or as a class when the clone is expanded.

CDR3nt: TGTGCCAGCTCGCGACTCAGGATCGTTACGGATAATTCACCCCTCCACTTT; CDR3aa: CASSRLRIVTDNSPLHF; abundance: -; d_gene: -; v_gene: TRBV18; j_gene: TRBJ1-6
CDR3nt: TGCAGCGCCGCCCCCCTAGCGGGAGGGCCGGAGGAGCAGTTCTTC; CDR3aa: CSAAPLAGGPEEQFF; abundance: -; d_gene: TRBD2; v_gene: TRBV29-1; j_gene: TRBJ2-1
CDR3nt: TGTGCCAGCAGGCCCAGGGTGGGTGGCTACACCTTC; CDR3aa: CASRPRVGGYTF; abundance: many; d_gene: -; v_gene: TRBV27; j_gene: TRBJ1-2
CDR3nt: TGTGCCAGCAGCATTTCGGCGGGGGGCTATGGCTACACCTTC; CDR3aa: CASSISAGGYGYTF; abundance: medium-sized; d_gene: -; v_gene: TRBV2; j_gene: TRBJ1-2
CDR3nt: TGCAGTGCTAGGGACTGGATCCAAGAGACCCAGTACTTC; CDR3aa: CSARDWIQETQYF; abundance: many; d_gene: -; v_gene: TRBV20-1; j_gene: TRBJ2-5
CDR3nt: TGCAGTGCTAGTCCCTCCTGGGATCAGCCCCAGCATTTT; CDR3aa: CSASPSWDQPQHF; abundance: few; d_gene: -; v_gene: TRBV20-1; j_gene: TRBJ1-5
CDR3nt: TGTGCCAGCAGTTTGGAGCTAGCGGGACTTAACAATGAGCAGTTCTTC; CDR3aa: CASSLELAGLNNEQFF; abundance: many; d_gene: TRBD2; v_gene: TRBV12-3/TRBV12-4; j_gene: TRBJ2-1
CDR3nt: TGCGCCAGCAGCTTAGCTAGCGGAAACACCGGGGAGCTGTTTTTT; CDR3aa: CASSLASGNTGELFF; abundance: -; d_gene: TRBD2; v_gene: TRBV5-1; j_gene: TRBJ2-2
CDR3nt: TGTGCCAGCAGGACCGGACAGGGGCTTGTCGAGCAGTACTTC; CDR3aa: CASRTGQGLVEQYF; abundance: -; d_gene: TRBD1; v_gene: TRBV28; j_gene: TRBJ2-7
CDR3nt: TGTGCCAGCAGTTTACGAAGGGACGGAGCCAAAAACATTCAGTACTTC; CDR3aa: CASSLRRDGAKNIQYF; abundance: many; d_gene: -; v_gene: TRBV28; j_gene: TRBJ2-4
CDR3nt: TGCGCCAGCAGCCCGACTAGCGCATCAGATACGCAGTATTTT; CDR3aa: CASSPTSASDTQYF; abundance: many; d_gene: TRBD2; v_gene: TRBV5-1; j_gene: TRBJ2-3
CDR3nt: TGTGCCAGCAGCTTGACACTAGCGGGAGGGCCTAGAGAGAATGAGCAGTTCTTC; CDR3aa: CASSLTLAGGPRENEQFF; abundance: -; d_gene: TRBD2; v_gene: TRBV5-6; j_gene: TRBJ2-1
CDR3nt: TGTGCCAGCAGCCCCCGACAGGGGGGCCAGCCCCAGCATTTT; CDR3aa: CASSPRQGGQPQHF; abundance: many; d_gene: TRBD1; v_gene: TRBV7-2; j_gene: TRBJ1-5
CDR3nt: TGTGCCAGCAGTTTTCTCTACAATGAGCAGTTCTTC; CDR3aa: CASSFLYNEQFF; abundance: medium-sized; d_gene: -; v_gene: TRBV28; j_gene: TRBJ2-1
CDR3nt: TGCAGTGCCCCCTCGCAGGGGAACACTGAAGCTTTCTTT; CDR3aa: CSAPSQGNTEAFF; abundance: many; d_gene: -; v_gene: TRBV20-1; j_gene: TRBJ1-1
CDR3nt: TGCAGTGCTAGAGATACCGGGACCCACACTGAAGCTTTCTTT; CDR3aa: CSARDTGTHTEAFF; abundance: many; d_gene: -; v_gene: TRBV20-1; j_gene: TRBJ1-1
CDR3nt: TGTGCCAGCTTCGCTGGCCCCTATGGAACAGATACGCAGTATTTT; CDR3aa: CASFAGPYGTDTQYF; abundance: -; d_gene: -; v_gene: TRBV6-1; j_gene: TRBJ2-3
CDR3nt: TGTGCCAGCAGCCCCGCAGGCCATCAAGAGACCCAGTACTTC; CDR3aa: CASSPAGHQETQYF; abundance: -; d_gene: -; v_gene: TRBV7-3; j_gene: TRBJ2-5
CDR3nt: TGTGCCTGGAGTTGGACTAGCGGGTATTACAATGAGCAGTTCTTC; CDR3aa: CAWSWTSGYYNEQFF; abundance: many; d_gene: TRBD2; v_gene: TRBV30; j_gene: TRBJ2-1
CDR3nt: TGTGCCAGCAGTTTAAATTTAGCCGCTAGCAATCAGCCCCAGCATTTT; CDR3aa: CASSLNLAASNQPQHF; abundance: many; d_gene: -; v_gene: TRBV12-3/TRBV12-4; j_gene: TRBJ1-5
CDR3nt: TGTGCCACCAGCAGAGATTTCGGCCCCTACGAGCAGTACTTC; CDR3aa: CATSRDFGPYEQYF; abundance: many; d_gene: -; v_gene: TRBV15; j_gene: TRBJ2-7
CDR3nt: TGTGCCAGCAGCCGACTAGTCAATGAGCAGTTCTTC; CDR3aa: CASSRLVNEQFF; abundance: large; d_gene: -; v_gene: TRBV3-1; j_gene: TRBJ2-1
CDR3nt: TGCGCCAGCAGCCCGGACGGAATTAATGAAAAACTGTTTTTT; CDR3aa: CASSPDGINEKLFF; abundance: many; d_gene: -; v_gene: TRBV5-1; j_gene: TRBJ1-4
CDR3nt: TGTGCCAGCAGTGGGGACACAGCTTATGGCTACACCTTC; CDR3aa: CASSGDTAYGYTF; abundance: many; d_gene: -; v_gene: TRBV2; j_gene: TRBJ1-2
CDR3nt: TGTGCCAGCAGACGACAGGGAACGGGAGAGCAGTACTTC; CDR3aa: CASRRQGTGEQYF; abundance: many; d_gene: TRBD1; v_gene: TRBV6-5; j_gene: TRBJ2-7